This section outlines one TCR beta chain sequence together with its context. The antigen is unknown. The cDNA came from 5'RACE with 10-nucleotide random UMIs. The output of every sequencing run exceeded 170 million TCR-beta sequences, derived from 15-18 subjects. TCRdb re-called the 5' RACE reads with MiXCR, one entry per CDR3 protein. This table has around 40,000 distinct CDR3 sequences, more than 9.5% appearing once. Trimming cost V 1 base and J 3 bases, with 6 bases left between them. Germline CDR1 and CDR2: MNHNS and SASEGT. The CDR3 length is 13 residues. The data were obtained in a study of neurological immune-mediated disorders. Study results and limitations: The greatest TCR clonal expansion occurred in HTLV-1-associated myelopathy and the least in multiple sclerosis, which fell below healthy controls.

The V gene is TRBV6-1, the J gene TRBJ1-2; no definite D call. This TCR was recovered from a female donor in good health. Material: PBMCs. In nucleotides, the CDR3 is TGTGCCAGCAGTGAAGGGACTTACTATGGCTACACCTTC. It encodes CASSEGTYYGYTF.